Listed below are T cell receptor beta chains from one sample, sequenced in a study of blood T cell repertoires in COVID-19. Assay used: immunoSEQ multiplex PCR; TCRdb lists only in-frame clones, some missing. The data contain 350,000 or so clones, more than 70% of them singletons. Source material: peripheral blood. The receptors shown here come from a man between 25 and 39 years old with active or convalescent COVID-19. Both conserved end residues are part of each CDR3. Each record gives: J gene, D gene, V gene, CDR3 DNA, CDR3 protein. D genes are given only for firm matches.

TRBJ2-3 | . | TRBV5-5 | TGTGCCAGCAGCCCGGCGGCAGATACGCAGTATTTT | CASSPAADTQYF
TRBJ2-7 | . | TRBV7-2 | TGTGCCAGCAGCTTAGAGGGGGGGCTAGCGAGCTCCTACGAGCAGTACTTC | CASSLEGGLASSYEQYF
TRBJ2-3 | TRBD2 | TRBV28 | TGTGCCAGCAGAGAGACTAGCGAGACTTTGGATACGCAGTATTTT | CASRETSETLDTQYF
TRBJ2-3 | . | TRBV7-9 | TGTGCCAGCAGCTTTGGCGGGGGCCCCCCCACAGATACGCAGTATTTT | CASSFGGGPPTDTQYF
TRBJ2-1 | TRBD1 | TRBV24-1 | TGTGCCACCAGTGATCCCCGGACAGGGAAGCTAACCAATGAGCAGTTCTTC | CATSDPRTGKLTNEQFF
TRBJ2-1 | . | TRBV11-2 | TGTGCCAGCAGCCTCGACTACCTCGGCAATGAGCAGTTCTTC | CASSLDYLGNEQFF
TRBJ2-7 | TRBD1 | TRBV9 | TGTGCCAGCAGCCCTGGACAGGGTTTTTACGAGCAGTACTTC | CASSPGQGFYEQYF
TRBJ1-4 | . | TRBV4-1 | TGCGCCAGCAGCCCTTGGGGGAGGGAAACTAATGAAAAACTGTTTTTT | CASSPWGRETNEKLFF
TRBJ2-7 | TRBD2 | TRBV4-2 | TGTGCCAGCAGCGCGATTCTAGCGGGGGCCGAGCAGTACTTC | CASSAILAGAEQYF
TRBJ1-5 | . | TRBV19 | TGTGCCAGTAGTATCACCAGGGGAAGCAATCAGCCCCAGCATTTT | CASSITRGSNQPQHF
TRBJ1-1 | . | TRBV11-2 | TGTGCCAGCAGCTTAGGGGGCCCCGGTGGAAACACTGAAGCTTTCTTT | CASSLGGPGGNTEAFF
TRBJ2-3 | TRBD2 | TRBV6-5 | TGTGCCAGCAGCTACCTAGCGGGGGCCCGCACAGATACGCAGTATTTT | CASSYLAGARTDTQYF
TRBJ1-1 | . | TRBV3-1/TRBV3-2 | TGTGCCAGCAGCCAAGAGCGAGAAACTGAAGCTTTCTTT | CASSQERETEAFF
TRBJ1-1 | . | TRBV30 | TGTGCCTGGAGTGGAGGAGGGTATGCTTTCTTT | CAWSGGGYAFF
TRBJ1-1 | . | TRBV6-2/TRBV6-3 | TGTGCCAGCAGCCCCCCGGGCACTGAAGCTTTCTTT | CASSPPGTEAFF
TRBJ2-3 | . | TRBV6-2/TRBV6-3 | TGTGCCAGCAGCCCCCGCGCCCGTACAGATACGCAGTATTTT | CASSPRARTDTQYF
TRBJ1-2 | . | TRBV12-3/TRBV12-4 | TGTGCCAGCAGTCACCGGCGGGGATACGGCTACACCTTC | CASSHRRGYGYTF
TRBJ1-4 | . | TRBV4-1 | TGCGCCAGCAGCCCCCTGGGGCAGTATAATGAAAAACTGTTTTTT | CASSPLGQYNEKLFF
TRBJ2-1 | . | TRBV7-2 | TGTGCCAGCAGACCGAGGGTGGCGGATCTCTCCTACAATGAGCAGTTCTTC | CASRPRVADLSYNEQFF